The clone carrying this T cell receptor (beta chain) was detected ten times or more. Its cognate antigen is unknown. The data were taken from a study of metastatic and nonmetastatic thyroid tumors. Study overall: For malignant and benign thyroid patients, tumor or nodule tissue and blood were the sources whose repertoires were compared. Whole-study findings and limits: Benign nodules reportedly had significantly lower TCR beta diversity than malignant thyroid tumors in blood and tumor.

Via MiXCR, TCRdb re-called the PCR reads. The profile shows fewer than 30,000 clones, 15% to 20% of them singletons. This CDR3 comprises 17 residues. The junction had 11 bases not matched to a gene; V was cut back by 3 bases and J by 6 bases. Germline CDR1 is SGHAT and CDR2 is FQDESV (reference sequence). Ahead of thyroid surgery, no patient had received treatment of any kind. The sequence came from a female donor with papillary thyroid cancer or a benign thyroid nodule (not recorded which). Some clones in this sample may be carry-over from other donors' samples. This chain uses TRBV11-1 with TRBJ1-1, with 12 bases that match TRBD1. The sample was blood. CDR3 region: CASSFALPGQGASEAFF. CDR3 bases: TGTGCCAGCAGCTTCGCACTCCCGGGACAGGGGGCGTCTGAAGCTTTCTTT.